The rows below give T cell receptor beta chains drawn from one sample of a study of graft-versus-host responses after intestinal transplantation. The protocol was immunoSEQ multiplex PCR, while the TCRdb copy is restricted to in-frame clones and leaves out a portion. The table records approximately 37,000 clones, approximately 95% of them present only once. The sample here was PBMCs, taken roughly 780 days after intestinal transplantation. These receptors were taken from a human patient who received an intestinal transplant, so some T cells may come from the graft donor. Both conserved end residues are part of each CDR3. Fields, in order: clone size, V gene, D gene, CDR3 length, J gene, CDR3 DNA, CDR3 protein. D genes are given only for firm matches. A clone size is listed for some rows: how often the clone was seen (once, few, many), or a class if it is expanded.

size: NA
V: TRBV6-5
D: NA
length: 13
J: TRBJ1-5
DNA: TGTGCCAGCAGGGAACAGCTGAATCAGCCCCAGCATTTT
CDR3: CASREQLNQPQHF

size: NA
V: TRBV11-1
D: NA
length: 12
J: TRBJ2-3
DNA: TGTGCCAGCAGCTTAGGGGGGGATACGCAGTATTTT
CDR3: CASSLGGDTQYF

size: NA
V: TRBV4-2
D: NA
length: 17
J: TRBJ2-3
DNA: TGTGCCAGCAGCCAAAGGTACCGGGACACAACAGTAGATACGCAGTATTTT
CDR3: CASSQRYRDTTVDTQYF

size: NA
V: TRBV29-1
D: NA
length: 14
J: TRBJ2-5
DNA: TGCAGCGTTGTGGGACGGAGGCTCCAAGAGACCCAGTACTTC
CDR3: CSVVGRRLQETQYF

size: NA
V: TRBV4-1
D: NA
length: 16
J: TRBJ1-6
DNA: TGCGCCAGCAGCCAAGATCAGAATTACGATAATTCACCCCTCCACTTT
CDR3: CASSQDQNYDNSPLHF

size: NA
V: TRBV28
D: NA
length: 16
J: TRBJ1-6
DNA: TGTGCCAGCAGTTTTACGAAGAGCTCCTATAATTCACCCCTCCACTTT
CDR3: CASSFTKSSYNSPLHF

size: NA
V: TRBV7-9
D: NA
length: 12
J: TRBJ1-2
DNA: TGTGCCCACTCGGGGGGGGACTATGGCTACACCTTC
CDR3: CAHSGGDYGYTF

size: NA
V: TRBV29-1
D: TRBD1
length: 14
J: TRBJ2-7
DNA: TGCAGCGTTAAAAGGGACAGTAGCCTCTACGAGCAGTACTTC
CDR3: CSVKRDSSLYEQYF

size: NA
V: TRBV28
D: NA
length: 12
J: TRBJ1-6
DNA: TGTGCCAGCAGGGGGCAGAGTACATCCCTCCACTTT
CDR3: CASRGQSTSLHF

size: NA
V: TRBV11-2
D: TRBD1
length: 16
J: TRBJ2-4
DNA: TGTGCCAGCAGACAGCTGGGACAGGGGGATAGAAACATTCAGTACTTC
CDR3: CASRQLGQGDRNIQYF

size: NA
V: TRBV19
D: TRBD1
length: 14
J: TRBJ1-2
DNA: TGTGCCAGTAGTATCCGGACAGGGGGCATTGGCTACACCTTC
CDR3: CASSIRTGGIGYTF

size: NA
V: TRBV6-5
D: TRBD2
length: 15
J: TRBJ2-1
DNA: TGTGCCAGCAGATTGGGACTAGCGGGAAAAGGGGAGCAGTTCTTC
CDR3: CASRLGLAGKGEQFF

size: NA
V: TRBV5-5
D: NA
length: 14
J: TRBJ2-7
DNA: TGTGCCAGCAGCTTGGCAGGGCAGATCCGCGAGCAGTACTTC
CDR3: CASSLAGQIREQYF

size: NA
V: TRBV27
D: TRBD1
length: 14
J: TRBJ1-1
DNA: TGTGCCAGCAGTCGGACAGGGACGAACACTGAAGCTTTCTTT
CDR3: CASSRTGTNTEAFF

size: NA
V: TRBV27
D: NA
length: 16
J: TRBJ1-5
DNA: TGTGCCAGCAGTTTATTCCCCTACAGGGATGGTCAGCCCCAGCATTTT
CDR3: CASSLFPYRDGQPQHF

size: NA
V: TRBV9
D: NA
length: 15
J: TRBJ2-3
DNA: TGTGCCAGCAGCGTAGAAGGACCCCCTCCAGATACGCAGTATTTT
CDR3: CASSVEGPPPDTQYF

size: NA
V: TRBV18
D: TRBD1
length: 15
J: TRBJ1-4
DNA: TGTGCCAGCTCACGCCACAGGGGAGGCGATGAAAAACTGTTTTTT
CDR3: CASSRHRGGDEKLFF

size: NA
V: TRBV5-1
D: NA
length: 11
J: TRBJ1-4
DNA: TGCGCCAGCAGCTCCGGGACCGAACTGTTTTTT
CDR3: CASSSGTELFF

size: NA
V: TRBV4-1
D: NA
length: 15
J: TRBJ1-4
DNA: TGCGCCAGCAGCCAAGTGGGAGGGGCAGGTGAAAAACTGTTTTTT
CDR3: CASSQVGGAGEKLFF

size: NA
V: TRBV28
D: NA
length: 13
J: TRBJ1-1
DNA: TGTGCCAGCAACTACAGAATGAACACTGAAGCTTTCTTT
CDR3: CASNYRMNTEAFF

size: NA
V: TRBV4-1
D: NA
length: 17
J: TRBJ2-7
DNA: TGCGCCAGCAGCCAGGCGCCGGGCGACCGAAGCTCCTACGAGCAGTACTTC
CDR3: CASSQAPGDRSSYEQYF

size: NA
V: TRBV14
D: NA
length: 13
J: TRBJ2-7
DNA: TGTGCCAGCAGCCAGTCGCGCCTACTCGAGCAGTACTTC
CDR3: CASSQSRLLEQYF

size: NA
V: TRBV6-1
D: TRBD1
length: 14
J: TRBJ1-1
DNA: TGTGCCAGCAGTGCGGGACAGGGGAGCACTGAAGCTTTCTTT
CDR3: CASSAGQGSTEAFF

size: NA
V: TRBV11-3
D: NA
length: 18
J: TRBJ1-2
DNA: TGTGCCAGCAGCTTAACGACTGACAGGTCCCCTGAATCCAATGGCTACACCTTC
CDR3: CASSLTTDRSPESNGYTF

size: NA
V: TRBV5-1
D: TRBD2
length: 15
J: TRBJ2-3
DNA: TGCGCCAGCAGCTCGGGACTATGGGCCCCAGATACGCAGTATTTT
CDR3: CASSSGLWAPDTQYF

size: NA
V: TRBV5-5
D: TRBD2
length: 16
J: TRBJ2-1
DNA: TGTGCCAGCAGCTTGGTTGCGGGGGGGCCCTACAATGAGCAGTTCTTC
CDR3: CASSLVAGGPYNEQFF

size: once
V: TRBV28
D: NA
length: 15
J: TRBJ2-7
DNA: TGTGCCAGCAGCGTAACCGGGACGGATTCCTACGAGCAGTACTTC
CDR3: CASSVTGTDSYEQYF

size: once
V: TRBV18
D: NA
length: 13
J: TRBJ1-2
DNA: TGTGCCAGCTCACATGGACACAGGCCTGGCTACACCTTC
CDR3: CASSHGHRPGYTF

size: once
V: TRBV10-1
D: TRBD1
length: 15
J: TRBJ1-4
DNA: TGCGCCAGCGGACAGGGGACAGGGACCCTCGGGAAACTGTTTTTT
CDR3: CASGQGTGTLGKLFF

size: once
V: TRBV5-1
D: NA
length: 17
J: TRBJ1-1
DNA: TGCGCCAGCAGCTTGGAAGGGGCGACTACAAGGGACACTGAAGCTTTCTTT
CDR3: CASSLEGATTRDTEAFF

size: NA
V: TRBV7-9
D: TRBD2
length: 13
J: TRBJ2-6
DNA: TGTGCCAGCAGCCTCGGGGGGATCGGCGTCCTGACTTTC
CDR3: CASSLGGIGVLTF

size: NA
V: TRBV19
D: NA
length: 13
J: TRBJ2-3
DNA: TGTGCCAGTAGTATAATGGAGTCGGATACGCAGTATTTT
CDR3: CASSIMESDTQYF

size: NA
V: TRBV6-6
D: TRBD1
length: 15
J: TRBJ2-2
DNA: TGTGCCAGCAGTTACTCGGACAGGGCCACCGGGGAGCTGTTTTTT
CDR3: CASSYSDRATGELFF

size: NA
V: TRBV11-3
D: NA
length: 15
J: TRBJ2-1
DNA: TGTGCCAGCAGGGGACGGGAGACGTCCTACAATGAGCAGTTCTTC
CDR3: CASRGRETSYNEQFF

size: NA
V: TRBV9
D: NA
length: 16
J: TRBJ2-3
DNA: TGTGCCAGCAGCGTAGGGGACTTTTATTACACAGATACGCAGTATTTT
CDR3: CASSVGDFYYTDTQYF

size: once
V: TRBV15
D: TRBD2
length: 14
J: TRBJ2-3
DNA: TGTGCCACCAGCGGCGGACTAGTCAGAGATACGCAGTATTTT
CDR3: CATSGGLVRDTQYF

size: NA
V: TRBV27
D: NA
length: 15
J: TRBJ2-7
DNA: TGTGCCAGCAGTTTACGTCGTCAGGGTACCTACGAGCAGTACTTC
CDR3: CASSLRRQGTYEQYF

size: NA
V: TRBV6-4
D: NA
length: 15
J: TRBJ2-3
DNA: TGTGCCAGCAGTGACTCAGGGACTTCCACAGATACGCAGTATTTT
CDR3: CASSDSGTSTDTQYF

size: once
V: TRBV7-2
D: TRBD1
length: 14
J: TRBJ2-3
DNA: TGTGCCAGCAGCTTGGACAGGGGGGCAGATACGCAGTATTTT
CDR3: CASSLDRGADTQYF

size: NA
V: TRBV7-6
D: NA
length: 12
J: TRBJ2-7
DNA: TGTGCCAGCAGCTTAGGGGAGTTCGAGCAGTACTTC
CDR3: CASSLGEFEQYF

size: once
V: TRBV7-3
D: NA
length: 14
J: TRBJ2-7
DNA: TGTGCCAGCAGCTTAACAGGCCAGGTAGACGAGCAGTACTTC
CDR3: CASSLTGQVDEQYF

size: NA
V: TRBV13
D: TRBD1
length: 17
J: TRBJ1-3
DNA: TGTGCCAGCAGCTTAGAAGGACAGGGGTTGACTGGAAACACCATATATTTT
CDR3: CASSLEGQGLTGNTIYF

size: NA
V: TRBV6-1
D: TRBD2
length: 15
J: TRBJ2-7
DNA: TGTGCCAGCAGAACAACTCTAGCGGAGGCCTACGAGCAGTACTTC
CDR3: CASRTTLAEAYEQYF

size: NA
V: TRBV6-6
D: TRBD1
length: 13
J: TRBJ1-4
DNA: TGTGCCAGCAGACCCGACAGGGCCGGAAAACTGTTTTTT
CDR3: CASRPDRAGKLFF

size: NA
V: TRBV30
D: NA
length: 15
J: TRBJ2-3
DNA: TGTGCCTGGAGTCCCACGGGACTGAGCACAGATACGCAGTATTTT
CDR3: CAWSPTGLSTDTQYF

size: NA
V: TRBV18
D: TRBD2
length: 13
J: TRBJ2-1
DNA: TGTGCCAGCTCACCGAGGGAGGGATACGAGCAGTTCTTC
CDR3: CASSPREGYEQFF

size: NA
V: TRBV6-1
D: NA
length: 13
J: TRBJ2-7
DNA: TGTGCCAGCAGTGATCAAGGGGGCTACGAGCAGTACTTC
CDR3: CASSDQGGYEQYF

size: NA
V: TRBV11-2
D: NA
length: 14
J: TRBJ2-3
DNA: TGTGCCAGCAGCGAAAGACAGGAATTAGATACGCAGTATTTT
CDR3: CASSERQELDTQYF

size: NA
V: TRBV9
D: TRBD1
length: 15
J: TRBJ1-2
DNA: TGTGCCAGCAGCGTTAGGGACAGCACCACTTATGGCTACACCTTC
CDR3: CASSVRDSTTYGYTF

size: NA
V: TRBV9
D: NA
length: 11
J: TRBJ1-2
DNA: TGTGCCAGCAGCGTAAATTATGGCTACACCTTC
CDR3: CASSVNYGYTF

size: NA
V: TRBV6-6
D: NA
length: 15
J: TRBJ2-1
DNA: TGTGCCAGCAGAATAGAGGCCCCCCGTGGGAATGAGCAGTTCTTC
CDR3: CASRIEAPRGNEQFF

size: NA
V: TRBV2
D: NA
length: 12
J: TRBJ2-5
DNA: TGTGCCAGCAGGGGGAAGGGGGAGACCCAGTACTTC
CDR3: CASRGKGETQYF

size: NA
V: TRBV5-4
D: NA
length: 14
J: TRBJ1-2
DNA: TGTGCCAGCAGCTTGTCTCAGGGCGACTATGGCTACACCTTC
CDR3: CASSLSQGDYGYTF

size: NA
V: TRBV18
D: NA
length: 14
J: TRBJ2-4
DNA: TGTGCCAGCTCACCGGACAGAGCCAAAAACATTCAGTACTTC
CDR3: CASSPDRAKNIQYF

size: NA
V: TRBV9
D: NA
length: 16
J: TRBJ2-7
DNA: TGTGCCAGCAGCGTAGATAGCGGCCACTTTTTGGGGGAGCAGTACTTC
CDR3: CASSVDSGHFLGEQYF

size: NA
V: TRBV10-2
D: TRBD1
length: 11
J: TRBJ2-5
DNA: TGCGCCAGCAGTGACTCCGGGACAGAACACTTC
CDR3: CASSDSGTEHF

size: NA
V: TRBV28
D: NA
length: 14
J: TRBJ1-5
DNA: TGTGCCAGCAGTCCCCGGACAGCTTATCAGCCCCAGCATTTT
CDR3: CASSPRTAYQPQHF

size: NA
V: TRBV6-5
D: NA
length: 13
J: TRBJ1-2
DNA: TGTGCCAGCAACACAGGCCCGCGGGGTGGCTACACCTTC
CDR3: CASNTGPRGGYTF

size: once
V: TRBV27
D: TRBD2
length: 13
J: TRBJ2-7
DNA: TGTGCCACCGGAACTAGCGGAATCTACGAGCAGTACTTC
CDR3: CATGTSGIYEQYF

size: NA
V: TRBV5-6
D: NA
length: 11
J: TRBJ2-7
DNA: TGTGCCAGCACCGGGGTCTACGAGCAGTACTTC
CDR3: CASTGVYEQYF